One and the same sample provided the 21 T cell receptor beta chains below, sequenced in a study of cytomegalovirus exposure and HLA in healthy donors. The PCR employed 60 Vbeta primers together with 13 Jbeta primers. Sequenced by immunoSEQ multiplex PCR; TCRdb stores in-frame clones only, minus some. Among over 85,000 clones listed, about four fifths were seen once. The sequenced sample was PBMCs. These receptors originate from a woman in her thirties or forties in good health and CMV-seronegative.

A single count supports this clone. V and J are TRBV7-9 and TRBJ1-2; the match to TRBD1 covers 10 bases. The CDR3 spans 14 residues. With V trimmed by 5 bases and J by 8 bases, 8 bases remained unmatched. CDR1 is SEHNR and CDR2 is FQNEAQ in the germline V gene (reference sequence). CDR3 sequence: CASSVRDRGRGYTF. The CDR3 nucleotides read TGTGCCAGCAGCGTCCGGGACAGGGGACGGGGCTACACCTTC.

The gene calls are TRBV25-1 and TRBJ2-7; no firm D call. Trimming removed 2 bases at V and 2 bases at J, with 10 bases between. Germline V gene lookup returns CDR1 MGHDK and CDR2 SYGVNS. This CDR3 is 14 amino acids long. CDR3 coding DNA: TGTGCCAGCAGTGAACTGGGCAGAGCCTACGAGCAGTACTTC. Translation gives CASSELGRAYEQYF.

The chain combines TRBV30 with TRBJ1-1; TRBD1 matches 8 bases. In germline, CDR1 is GTSNPN, CDR2 SVGIG (reference sequence). The J segment lost 6 bases and the V segment lost 2 bases, leaving 11 bases of the junction unmatched. The CDR3 is 15 amino acids. This CDR3 reads CAWSYPGQGRSEAFF. DNA for the CDR3: TGTGCCTGGAGTTACCCAGGACAGGGACGATCTGAAGCTTTCTTT.

The chain uses TRBV9 and TRBJ2-7, with 8 nucleotides matching TRBD2. Unmatched junction bases numbered 7, after V lost 0 bases and J lost 5 bases. Germline CDR1 SGDLS, CDR2 YYNGEE. This CDR3 has 15 amino acids. CDR3 DNA: TGTGCCAGCAGCGTAGATGCCGGGGGGGTCAACGAGCAGTACTTC. Translated: CASSVDAGGVNEQYF.

The V call is TRBV7-2, the J call TRBJ1-1; D is unclear. This CDR3 is 13 amino acids long. CDR1 and CDR2 from the germline V gene are SGHTA and FQGNSA. The germline V and J ends were trimmed by 1 base and 2 bases, with 5 bases remaining between them. CDR3 bases: TGTGCCAGCAGCTTAGTTATCAACACTGAAGCTTTCTTT. Its protein is CASSLVINTEAFF.

CDR3 sequence reads: CACHNRGRTEAFF. CDR3 nucleotides: TGTGCCTGCCACAACAGGGGGCGGACTGAAGCTTTCTTT. The chain joins TRBV30 to TRBJ1-1; 9 nucleotides line up with TRBD1. The germline V gene has CDR1 GTSNPN and CDR2 SVGIG (reference sequence). The CDR3 has 13 amino acids. Unmatched junction bases numbered 7, after V lost 6 bases and J lost 5 bases.

The table lists this clone with a count of one. The V and J genes are TRBV6-1 and TRBJ2-7; D not certain. Looked up from germline, CDR1 is MNHNS and CDR2 is SASEGT. This CDR3 spans 12 amino acids. Trimming took 3 bases from V and 4 from J, leaving 7 bases between them. CDR3 bases: TGTGCCAGCAGTGAGTTGAGGTACGAGCAGTACTTC. This encodes CASSELRYEQYF.

In DNA, the CDR3 is TGCAGCGTTGAACTTAGGGGGTCATTTAATGAAAAACTGTTTTTT. Amino acid sequence: CSVELRGSFNEKLFF. The V gene is TRBV29-1, the J gene TRBJ1-4; D is perhaps TRBD1 (6 bases). The germline V gene has CDR1 SQVTM and CDR2 ANQGSEA. Trimming pared 2 bases from V and 4 bases from J, leaving 14 bases between. CDR3 size: 15 residues.

The chain is built from TRBV5-1 and TRBJ2-7, with 7 bases aligning to TRBD1. The CDR3 totals 16 residues. The germline CDR1 and CDR2 sequences are SGHRS and YFSETQ. Trimming cost V 0 bases and J 4 bases; bases outside gene matches: 10. As DNA, the CDR3 is TGCGCCAGCAGCTTGGACCGGGGACAGCCTTTTTACGAGCAGTACTTC. This gives the protein CASSLDRGQPFYEQYF.

The rearrangement uses TRBV7-8 and TRBJ1-1; 7 bases are a match to TRBD1. There are 14 residues in the CDR3. V dropped 5 bases and J dropped 2; count of bases not matched to a gene: 5. Per the germline V gene, CDR1 is SGHVS and CDR2 is FQNEAQ. Written as DNA, the CDR3 is TGTGCCAGCAGCGTTGGGACAGCTAACACTGAAGCTTTCTTT. This translates into CASSVGTANTEAFF.

This sequence joins TRBV6-6 and TRBJ2-1; D might be TRBD2 (5 bases). V was trimmed by 6 bases and J by 1 base, leaving 10 bases between them. The CDR3 extends over 14 amino acids. The germline V gene encodes CDR1 MNHNY and CDR2 SVGAGI (reference sequence). The CDR3 DNA sequence: TGTGCCAGCAGCGGATGGAGGTCCTACAATGAGCAGTTCTTC. Encoded protein: CASSGWRSYNEQFF.

The V call is TRBV5-6, the J call TRBJ1-2; possible D gene TRBD1, 6 bases. CDR3 length: 16 residues. Germline V gene lookup returns CDR1 SGHDT and CDR2 YYEEEE. Deletions cut 4 bases from V and 4 bases from J, with 20 bases between. The CDR3 here is CASSQGLSPKFYGYTF. DNA for the CDR3: TGTGCCAGCAGCCAGGGGTTGAGTCCAAAGTTCTATGGCTACACCTTC.

This chain uses TRBV7-9 with TRBJ1-1; perhaps TRBD1 as D (5 bases). The CDR3 is 13 amino acids. Germline CDR1 and CDR2: SEHNR and FQNEAQ (reference sequence). V was pared by 10 bases and J by 0 bases, with 12 bases between. The CDR3 DNA sequence: TGTGCCATTACGGGGGGGGTGAACACTGAAGCTTTCTTT. Translated: CAITGGVNTEAFF. Using reference TRBV7-9 and TRBJ1-1 for the parts outside the CDR3, the full variable domain is DTGVSQNPRHKITKRGQNVTFRCDPISEHNRLYWYRQTLGQGPEFLTYFQNEAQLEKSRLLSDRFSAERPKGSFSTLEIQRTEQGDSAMYLCAITGGVNTEAFFGQGTRLTVV.

J is TRBJ2-5 and V is TRBV7-2; the D gene is possibly TRBD2 (7 bases). Germline CDR1 SGHTA, CDR2 FQGNSA. The V gene lost 3 bases and the J gene lost 5 bases, with 13 bases spanning the gap. The CDR3 extends over 14 amino acids. The CDR3 sequence: CASSFLKGGETQYF. The CDR3 region has the DNA TGTGCCAGCAGCTTCCTCAAGGGGGGGGAGACCCAGTACTTC.

This clone was detected once. The J gene is TRBJ2-7, the V gene TRBV29-1; TRBD1 is a possible D gene (6 bases). V lost 7 bases to trimming and J lost 7 bases, with 17 bases between them. The germline gives CDR1 SQVTM, CDR2 ANQGSEA. The CDR3 loop spans 12 amino acids. The CDR3 bases are TGCAGCGCCGGACGGACAGCTGAGGAGCAGTACTTC. Translated, it gives CSAGRTAEEQYF.

This chain joins TRBV5-1 and TRBJ1-1, with D perhaps TRBD1 (6 bases). The CDR3 spans 15 residues. The germline gives CDR1 SGHRS, CDR2 YFSETQ. Trimming took off 0 bases at V and 7 bases at J, with 16 bases between the two ends. The CDR3 nucleotides read TGCGCCAGCAGCTTGGAACTGAGGGGGATTAATGAAGCTTTCTTT. Its protein is CASSLELRGINEAFF.

The chain uses TRBV7-8 and TRBJ2-7; perhaps TRBD2 as D (6 bases). The ends were cut back, 1 base at V and 0 bases at J, with 16 bases in the middle. CDR3 length: 17 residues. Germline loops: CDR1 SGHVS, CDR2 FQNEAQ. CDR3: CASSLVIMGGDSYEQYF. CDR3 coding DNA: TGTGCCAGCAGCTTAGTTATCATGGGCGGGGACTCCTACGAGCAGTACTTC.

This clone has a handful of counts. V and J are TRBV5-6 and TRBJ1-1, with D possibly matching TRBD1 (5 bases). V was clipped by 4 bases and J by 11 bases, with 18 bases between them. Per the germline V gene, CDR1 is SGHDT and CDR2 is YYEEEE. This CDR3 has 13 residues. The CDR3 nucleotides are TGTGCCAGCAGCGCCGGGACTATAGGGCGGGCTTTCTTT. Protein sequence: CASSAGTIGRAFF. Filled out from reference TRBV5-6 and TRBJ1-1, the complete variable domain reads DAGVTQSPTHLIKTRGQQVTLRCSPKSGHDTVSWYQQALGQGPQFIFQYYEEEERQRGNFPDRFSGHQFPNYSSELNVNALLLGDSALYLCASSAGTIGRAFFGQGTRLTVV.

The J gene is TRBJ1-1, the V gene TRBV27; TRBD1 matches at 7 bases. Unmatched junction bases numbered 13, after V lost 5 bases and J lost 4 bases. CDR3 size: 16 residues. Per the germline V gene, CDR1 is MNHEY and CDR2 is SMNVEV (reference sequence). CDR3 DNA sequence: TGTGCCAGCAGTCTACGTCAGGGGGGAGTCGGCACTGAAGCTTTCTTT. This codes for CASSLRQGGVGTEAFF.

V is TRBV5-6 and J is TRBJ2-1; perhaps TRBD1 as D (6 bases). With 3 bases removed from V and 2 bases from J, the gap between germline ends came to 15 bases. CDR1 is SGHDT, CDR2 YYEEEE, per germline. CDR3 size: 16 residues. CDR3 bases: TGTGCCAGCAGCTCGGCCGGGACAACACCCTACAATGAGCAGTTCTTC. Translation: CASSSAGTTPYNEQFF.

This CDR3 is CATSESGTGRRRYEQYF. DNA of the CDR3: TGTGCCACGTCGGAGTCCGGGACAGGGAGGCGTCGGTACGAGCAGTACTTC. J is TRBJ2-7 and V is TRBV28; 9 nucleotides match TRBD1. The CDR3 covers 17 residues. V was pared by 10 bases and J by 4 bases, with 20 bases of the junction left unmatched. The germline gives CDR1 MDHEN, CDR2 SYDVKM. The whole variable domain, remainder taken from reference TRBV28 and TRBJ2-7, is DVKVTQSSRYLVKRTGEKVFLECVQDMDHENMFWYRQDPGLGLRLIYFSYDVKMKEKGDIPEGYSVSREKKERFSLILESASTNQTSMYLCATSESGTGRRRYEQYFGPGTRLTVT.